Included here is one TCR beta chain sequence, with context. Its antigen is as yet unknown. The record originates from a study of cytotoxic CD8 clonotypes in ibrutinib-treated CLL. The study's findings and limits: Patients had baseline clonality above age-matched healthy donors, and this clonality moved with circulating CD8+ T-cell counts.

Trimming removed 4 bases from V and 0 bases from J; junction bases left unmatched: 2. CDR1 and CDR2 from the germline V gene are KGHSH and LQKENI. The CDR3 contains 16 residues. Only in-frame clones appear in the TCRdb table, and some are missing; sequencing was by immunoSEQ multiplex PCR. The repertoire consists of about 140,000 clones, with 76% occurring once and the leading ten covering 5% to 5.5%. Material: PBMCs, obtained after 24 months of ibrutinib treatment. The TCR sequence derives from a human donor with chronic lymphocytic leukemia. The chain is built from TRBV18 and TRBJ2-2; 10 bases agree with TRBD2. CDR3 sequence: CASSRTSGPNTGELFF. The CDR3, as DNA: TGTGCCAGCTCACGGACTAGCGGTCCGAACACCGGGGAGCTGTTTTTT.